These 4 T cell receptor beta chains were sequenced from one sample in a study of blood T cell repertoires in COVID-19. Sequenced by immunoSEQ multiplex PCR; TCRdb stores in-frame clones only, minus some. Among under 200,000 clones listed, roughly 80% were seen once. The sequencing sample was made of peripheral blood. The receptor set was obtained from a man aged 60 to 75 with acute or convalescent COVID-19.

There are a few counts of this clone. V usage is TRBV21-1 and J usage is TRBJ1-2; the table's D gene call, TRBD1, was not cross checked with the DNA. TRBV21-1 is a pseudogene locus. CDR3 length: 14 residues. Written as DNA, the CDR3 is TGTGCCAGGGGATACTCACAGGGCAGCTATGGCTACACCTTC. Translation: CARGYSQGSYGYTF.

V usage is TRBV18 and J usage is TRBJ1-6; TRBD1 is a possible D gene (5 bases). The CDR3 spans 15 residues. CDR1 and CDR2 (germline): KGHSH, LQKENI. V lost 6 bases and J lost 8, with 17 bases in between. This CDR3 is CASSNIEGRHSPLHF. In nucleotides, the CDR3 is TGTGCCAGCTCCAACATCGAGGGGAGGCATTCACCCCTCCACTTT.

About this clone itself: This specimen includes other DNA sequences encoding the same CDR3. V gene TRBV18 combines with J gene TRBJ1-2; 8 bases line up with TRBD1. The CDR3 totals 14 residues. Per germline, CDR1 KGHSH and CDR2 LQKENI. V shed 2 bases and J 2 bases; nucleotides not matched to a gene: 1. CDR3 bases: TGTGCCAGCTCACCAGGACAGGGAAACTATGGCTACACCTTC. This codes for CASSPGQGNYGYTF.

This clone has just one count. J is TRBJ1-2 and V is TRBV24-1, with D possibly being TRBD1 (5 bases). The germline V and J ends were trimmed by 2 bases and 1 base, with 19 bases remaining between them. This CDR3 is 18 amino acids long. CDR1 is KGHDR, CDR2 SFDVKD, per germline. The CDR3 sequence: CATSDSQGAPLDNYGYTF. The CDR3 coding sequence is TGTGCCACCAGTGATTCCCAGGGCGCGCCCCTTGATAACTATGGCTACACCTTC.